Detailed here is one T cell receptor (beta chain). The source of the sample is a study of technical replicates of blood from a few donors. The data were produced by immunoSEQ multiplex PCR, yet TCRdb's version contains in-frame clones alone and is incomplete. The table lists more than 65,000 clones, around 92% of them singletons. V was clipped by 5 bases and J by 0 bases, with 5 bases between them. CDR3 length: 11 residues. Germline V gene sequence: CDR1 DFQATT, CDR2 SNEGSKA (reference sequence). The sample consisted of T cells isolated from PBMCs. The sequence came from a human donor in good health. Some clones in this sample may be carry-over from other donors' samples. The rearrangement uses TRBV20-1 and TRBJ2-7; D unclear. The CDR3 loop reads CSAPSSYEQYF. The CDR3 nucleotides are TGCAGTGCTCCCAGCTCCTACGAGCAGTACTTC.